The 9 T cell receptor beta chains below all came from one sample that was sequenced in a study of T cells in tumors after PD-1 blockade. Measured with immunoSEQ multiplex PCR; TCRdb has only the in-frame clones, and not every one. The sample yields 30,000 to 40,000 clones, approximately 78% seen once. Sample: PBMCs, taken before anti-PD-1 treatment. The source is a human donor with basal cell carcinoma.

The CDR3 region has the DNA TGTGCCAGCAGCCAACGTCGAGACGGCCGCTCCTACGAGCAGTACTTC. Its translation is CASSQRRDGRSYEQYF. The chain carries TRBV14 and TRBJ2-7; D is unclear. Per germline, CDR1 SGHDN and CDR2 FVKESK. This CDR3 region has 16 residues. V lost 2 bases and J lost 0, with 14 bases in between.

The rearrangement links TRBV18 to TRBJ1-2; unclear D gene. The CDR3 covers 15 residues. The V gene's germline CDR1 is KGHSH and CDR2 LQKENI. The V end was cut by 2 bases, the J end by 6 bases, with 16 bases between. In DNA, the CDR3 is TGTGCCAGCTCACCAGTGGCAGAGGCTCCTCATGGCTACACCTTC. It codes for CASSPVAEAPHGYTF.

In its sample, this clone ranks as medium-sized. V usage is TRBV27 and J usage is TRBJ1-1; possibly TRBD1 for D (5 bases). Germline loops: CDR1 MNHEY, CDR2 SMNVEV (reference sequence). Trimming pared 4 bases from V and 0 bases from J, leaving 15 bases between. The CDR3 extends over 16 amino acids. The CDR3 is CASSSTQGPMNTEAFF. The CDR3 nucleotides read TGTGCCAGCAGTTCCACTCAGGGACCGATGAACACTGAAGCTTTCTTT.

The chain carries TRBV12-3 or TRBV12-4 and TRBJ1-5; D not resolved. V was clipped by 3 bases and J by 6 bases, with 6 bases between them. The CDR3 loop spans 12 amino acids. CDR3 sequence reads: CASSFRGQPQHF. The DNA of the CDR3 is TGTGCCAGCAGTTTTCGGGGTCAGCCCCAGCATTTT.

This chain's CDR3 is CASSQDLGGIIGNTIYF. The DNA of the CDR3 is TGCGCCAGCAGCCAAGATTTAGGGGGAATTATTGGAAACACCATATATTTT. The rearrangement links TRBV4-3 to TRBJ1-3; D is possibly TRBD1 (6 bases). Trimming removed 0 bases from V and 3 bases from J, with 15 bases in between. The germline gives CDR1 LGHNA, CDR2 YSLEER. The CDR3 is 17 residues long.

The rearrangement links TRBV19 to TRBJ1-2, with TRBD1 identical over 7 bases. CDR1 and CDR2 (germline): LNHDA, SQIVND (reference sequence). The CDR3 sequence is 14 residues long. Trimming removed 6 bases from V and 2 bases from J; junction bases left unmatched: 6. CDR3 coding DNA: TGTGCCAGTAGATCGGACAGGCTGAACTATGGCTACACCTTC. Translation gives CASRSDRLNYGYTF. The variable domain in full, with the rest retrieved from reference TRBV19 and TRBJ1-2, is DGGITQSPKYLFRKEGQNVTLSCEQNLNHDAMYWYRQDPGQGLRLIYYSQIVNDFQKGDIAEGYSVSREKKESFPLTVTSAQKNPTAFYLCASRSDRLNYGYTFGSGTRLTVV.

The chain has TRBV4-3 and TRBJ2-3, with no clear D. The CDR3 spans 14 residues. Germline CDR1 is LGHNA and CDR2 is YSLEER. The V and J ends lost 1 base and 6 bases respectively, with 11 bases between them. The CDR3 here is CASSQGPAWDTQYF. The CDR3 region has the DNA TGCGCCAGCAGCCAAGGACCAGCGTGGGATACGCAGTATTTT.

The V gene is TRBV6-2 or TRBV6-3, the J gene TRBJ2-3; D call uncertain. From germline, CDR1 is MNHEY and CDR2 SVGEGT. Trimming removed 6 bases at V and 7 bases at J, with 11 bases between. The CDR3 runs 12 residues. The CDR3 spells CASSPPFNTQYF. DNA for the CDR3: TGTGCCAGCAGCCCCCCTTTTAATACGCAGTATTTT.

The CDR3 region has the DNA TGCGCCAGCAGCTTGGAAGGGGGGCGCACCTCCCCAACCGGGGAGCTGTTTTTT. This translates into CASSLEGGRTSPTGELFF. The chain recombines TRBV5-1 with TRBJ2-2; D may correspond to TRBD1 or TRBD2 (6 bases each). The CDR3 is 18 amino acids. Trimming left V 0 bases short and J 5 bases short, with 20 bases between. From germline, CDR1 is SGHRS and CDR2 YFSETQ.